These 19 T cell receptor beta chains share one sample of origin, sequenced in a study of T-cell memory formation after mild COVID-19. TCRdb reprocessed the 5' RACE reads with MiXCR, giving one entry per CDR3 protein. This sample has some 600,000 distinct CDR3 sequences; roughly 17% occur once, and the top ten carry roughly 7.8%. Sequences were obtained from PBMCs or a T cell subset sorted from them (not recorded which). These receptors were taken from an adult woman who had mild COVID-19 (a few samples of this study predate the infection). Cell type and time point are not known.

The gene calls are TRBV12-3 or TRBV12-4 and TRBJ2-1; 9 nucleotides agree with TRBD2. There are 16 residues in the CDR3. V shed 3 bases and J 1 base; nucleotides not matched to a gene: 4. CDR3 loop: CASSFRLAGSYNEQFF. The CDR3 region has the DNA TGTGCCAGCAGTTTCCGTCTAGCGGGGTCCTACAATGAGCAGTTCTTC.

This clonotype was counted between two and nine times. The rearrangement joins TRBV7-9 to TRBJ2-7, with D perhaps TRBD1 (6 bases). Germline CDR1 and CDR2: SEHNR and FQNEAQ (reference sequence). Between the trimmed V and J ends, which lost 5 bases and 6 bases, there was a span of 11 bases. This CDR3 comprises 12 residues. This CDR3 is CASSRGGSEQYF. The CDR3 nucleotides are TGTGCCAGCAGCCGAGGGGGTAGCGAGCAGTACTTC.

This clonotype was counted ten times or more. The rearrangement uses TRBV20-1 and TRBJ2-1; 10 positions match TRBD2. Germline trimming cut 2 bases from V and 2 bases from J; bases unmatched to any gene: 6. The V gene's germline CDR1 is DFQATT and CDR2 SNEGSKA (reference sequence). This CDR3 region has 16 residues. The CDR3 here is CSARILAGWAYNEQFF. In DNA, the CDR3 is TGCAGTGCTAGAATACTAGCGGGATGGGCCTACAATGAGCAGTTCTTC.

J is TRBJ1-4 and V is TRBV12-3 or TRBV12-4; 7 nucleotides align to TRBD1. The CDR3 covers 14 residues. V lost 6 bases and J lost 8; bases outside the gene matches: 9. CDR3 protein: CASSSQGKGEKLFF. CDR3 nucleotide sequence: TGTGCCAGCAGCTCACAGGGGAAAGGCGAAAAACTGTTTTTT.

This clonotype was counted between two and nine times. The chain recombines TRBV10-3 with TRBJ1-5, with no clear D. Between the trimmed V and J ends, which lost 0 bases and 2 bases, there was a span of 11 bases. Germline CDR1 reads ENHRY; CDR2 reads SYGVKD. There are 16 residues in the CDR3. Here the CDR3 DNA reads TGTGCCATCAGTGAGTCAACAGTTTTAGGCAATCAGCCCCAGCATTTT. This encodes CAISESTVLGNQPQHF.

This clonotype was observed a few times. The chain is built from TRBV7-3 and TRBJ2-7; weak D call: TRBD1 (6 bases). Germline CDR1 and CDR2: SGHTA and FQGTGA. Trimming stripped 1 base from V and 7 bases from J, with 17 bases between. The CDR3 sequence is 15 residues long. The CDR3 DNA reads TGTGCCAGCAGCTTAATGGGCCAGGGGTTGGGAGAGCAGTACTTC. Encoded protein: CASSLMGQGLGEQYF.

The chain joins TRBV5-1 to TRBJ2-5; 8 nucleotides line up with TRBD1. CDR1 is SGHRS and CDR2 is YFSETQ in the germline V gene. The CDR3 runs 15 residues. With V trimmed by 4 bases and J by 2 bases, 7 bases remained unmatched. The CDR3 protein is CASSHFRQGQETQYF. The CDR3 DNA reads as TGCGCCAGCAGCCACTTTCGACAGGGGCAAGAGACCCAGTACTTC. Full variable domain (rest looked up from reference TRBV5-1 and TRBJ2-5): KAGVTQTPRYLIKTRGQQVTLSCSPISGHRSVSWYQQTPGQGLQFLFEYFSETQRNKGNFPGRFSGRQFSNSRSEMNVSTLELGDSALYLCASSHFRQGQETQYFGPGTRLLVL.

The chain joins TRBV5-1 to TRBJ2-5; D possibly corresponds to TRBD1 (5 bases). Trimming left V 0 bases short and J 2 bases short, with 11 bases between. The CDR3 loop spans 15 amino acids. The germline V gene encodes CDR1 SGHRS and CDR2 YFSETQ. CDR3 DNA: TGCGCCAGCAGCTTGGCCACGGCAGGGCAAGAGACCCAGTACTTC. This codes for CASSLATAGQETQYF.

This clonotype occurred a few times. This sequence joins TRBV27 and TRBJ2-5; 8 bases align to TRBD2. CDR3 size: 13 residues. Per germline, CDR1 MNHEY and CDR2 SMNVEV (reference sequence). V shed 6 bases and J 4 bases; nucleotides not matched to a gene: 4. Written as DNA, the CDR3 is TGTGCCAGCAGCCAAGGACTAGCAGAGACCCAGTACTTC. Its translation: CASSQGLAETQYF.

The chain has TRBV4-1 and TRBJ1-2, with TRBD1 as a possible D gene (6 bases). V shed 2 bases and J shed 3 bases, with 13 bases lying between them. CDR1 is MGHRA and CDR2 is YSYEKL in the germline V gene. CDR3 length: 15 residues. CDR3 nucleotide sequence: TGCGCCAGCAGCCAAAACCCGACAGGCGACTATGGCTACACCTTC. Translation gives CASSQNPTGDYGYTF.

This clonotype was seen a handful of times. The chain recombines TRBV7-6 with TRBJ2-5, with 9 bases matching TRBD1. This CDR3 contains 15 residues. Germline V gene data show CDR1 as SGHVS and CDR2 as FNYEAQ. The ends lost 3 bases at V and 1 base at J; junction bases unmatched: 3. The CDR3 loop reads CASSFNRGRQETQYF. CDR3 DNA: TGTGCCAGCAGCTTCAACAGGGGGCGCCAAGAGACCCAGTACTTC.

This clonotype has a single count. The chain couples TRBV2 to TRBJ2-7; the D gene is possibly TRBD1 (6 bases). The CDR3 is 14 amino acids. V was cut by 8 bases and J by 0 bases, with 14 bases left in between. Looked up from germline, CDR1 is SNHLY and CDR2 is FYNNEI. This CDR3 reads CASRTGLDSYEQYF. CDR3 sequence (DNA): TGTGCCAGCCGAACAGGGTTGGACTCCTACGAGCAGTACTTC.

This clonotype was seen at least ten times. One end of the junction does not line up with germline, which may come from a read error. The chain employs TRBV5-1 and TRBJ2-5; no firm D call. The CDR3 is 12 residues long. Germline V gene lookup returns CDR1 SGHRS and CDR2 YFSETQ. The CDR3 loop reads CASSLTGETQYF. The CDR3 coding sequence is TGTGCCAGCAGTTTGACCGGAGAGACCCAGTACTTC. Combining the CDR3 with reference TRBV5-1 and TRBJ2-5 gives the whole variable domain KAGVTQTPRYLIKTRGQQVTLSCSPISGHRSVSWYQQTPGQGLQFLFEYFSETQRNKGNFPGRFSGRQFSNSRSEMNVSTLELGDSALYLCASSLTGETQYFGPGTRLLVL.

The genes are TRBV20-1 and TRBJ2-1; D not resolved. The germline V and J ends were trimmed by 6 bases and 0 bases, with 15 bases remaining between them. Germline CDR1 DFQATT, CDR2 SNEGSKA (reference sequence). The CDR3 consists of 15 residues. This CDR3 reads CSASLAGSSYNEQFF. CDR3 nucleotide sequence: TGCAGTGCCTCTTTGGCAGGTAGCTCCTACAATGAGCAGTTCTTC.

CDR3 protein: CATSETGLPNTEAFF. In DNA, the CDR3 is TGTGCCACCAGTGAGACAGGGCTCCCCAACACTGAAGCTTTCTTT. The genes are TRBV24-1 and TRBJ1-1, with 7 bases aligning to TRBD1. The V gene's germline CDR1 is KGHDR and CDR2 SFDVKD. V shed 4 bases, J shed 2 bases, and the junction held 6 bases outside the gene matches. The CDR3 totals 15 residues.

The J gene is TRBJ1-2, the V gene TRBV5-1, with 11 bases lining up with TRBD1. CDR3 size: 15 residues. V lost 0 bases to trimming and J lost 7 bases; unmatched junction nucleotides: 5. Germline loops: CDR1 SGHRS, CDR2 YFSETQ. The CDR3 is CASSLGGQGAFGYTF. For the CDR3, the DNA is TGCGCCAGCAGCTTGGGCGGACAGGGGGCGTTTGGCTACACCTTC.

This clonotype has just a few counts. J is TRBJ2-5 and V is TRBV27; 9 bases map to TRBD2. The CDR3 is made up of 17 amino acids. V lost 5 bases, J lost 2 bases, and 12 bases stayed unmatched. Germline values: CDR1 MNHEY, CDR2 SMNVEV (reference sequence). In DNA, the CDR3 is TGTGCCAGCAGTCCCCACTTAGCGGGAGTGCTTCAAGAGACCCAGTACTTC. It codes for CASSPHLAGVLQETQYF.

The CDR3 sequence is CASSFKTGASYEQYF. The CDR3 DNA sequence: TGTGCCAGCAGCTTCAAGACAGGGGCTAGCTACGAGCAGTACTTC. The V and J genes are TRBV11-1 and TRBJ2-7; 8 bases match TRBD1. V was pared by 3 bases and J by 3 bases, with 7 bases of the junction left unmatched. Germline CDR1 reads SGHAT; CDR2 reads FQDESV (reference sequence). The CDR3 covers 15 residues.

This clonotype was found a few times. The chain couples TRBV9 to TRBJ1-1; the match to TRBD1 covers 11 bases. CDR3 size: 15 residues. CDR1 is SGDLS and CDR2 is YYNGEE in the germline V gene. After removal of 2 bases from V and 4 bases from J, the junction contained 4 bases not matched to a gene. The CDR3 is CASSVGQGAGTEAFF. CDR3 nucleotides: TGTGCCAGCAGCGTCGGACAGGGGGCGGGCACTGAAGCTTTCTTT. Using reference TRBV9 and TRBJ1-1 for the parts outside the CDR3, the full variable domain is DSGVTQTPKHLITATGQRVTLRCSPRSGDLSVYWYQQSLDQGLQFLIQYYNGEERAKGNILERFSAQQFPDLHSELNLSSLELGDSALYFCASSVGQGAGTEAFFGQGTRLTVV.